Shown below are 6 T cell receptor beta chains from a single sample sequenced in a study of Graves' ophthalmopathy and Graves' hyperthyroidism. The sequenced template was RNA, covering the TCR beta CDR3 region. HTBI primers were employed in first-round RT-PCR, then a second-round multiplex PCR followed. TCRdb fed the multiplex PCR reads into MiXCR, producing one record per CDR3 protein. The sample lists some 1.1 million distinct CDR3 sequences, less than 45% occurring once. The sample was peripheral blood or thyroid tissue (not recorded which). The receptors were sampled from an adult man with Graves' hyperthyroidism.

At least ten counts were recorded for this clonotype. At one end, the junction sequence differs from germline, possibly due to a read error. The CDR3 here is CATSDTREWNF. The CDR3 DNA follows: TGTGCCACCAGTGATACCCGGGAATGGAATTTT. J is TRBJ1-5 and V is TRBV24-1; D call uncertain. Germline values: CDR1 KGHDR, CDR2 SFDVKD. The length of the CDR3 is 11 residues.

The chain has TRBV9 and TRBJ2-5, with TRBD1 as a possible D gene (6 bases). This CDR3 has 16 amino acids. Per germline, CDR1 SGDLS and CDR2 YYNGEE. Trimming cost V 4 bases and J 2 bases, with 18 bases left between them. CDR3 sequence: CASSSSFGGAQETQYF. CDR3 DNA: TGTGCCAGCAGCTCATCTTTTGGGGGCGCACAAGAGACCCAGTACTTC. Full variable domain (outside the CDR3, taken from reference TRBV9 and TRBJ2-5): DSGVTQTPKHLITATGQRVTLRCSPRSGDLSVYWYQQSLDQGLQFLIQYYNGEERAKGNILERFSAQQFPDLHSELNLSSLELGDSALYFCASSSSFGGAQETQYFGPGTRLLVL.

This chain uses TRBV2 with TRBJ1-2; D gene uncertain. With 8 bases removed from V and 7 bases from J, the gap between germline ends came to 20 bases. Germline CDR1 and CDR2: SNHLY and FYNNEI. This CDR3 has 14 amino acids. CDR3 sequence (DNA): TGTGCCAGCTCGATATCGTCGACGGGCCGTGGCTACACCTTC. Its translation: CASSISSTGRGYTF.

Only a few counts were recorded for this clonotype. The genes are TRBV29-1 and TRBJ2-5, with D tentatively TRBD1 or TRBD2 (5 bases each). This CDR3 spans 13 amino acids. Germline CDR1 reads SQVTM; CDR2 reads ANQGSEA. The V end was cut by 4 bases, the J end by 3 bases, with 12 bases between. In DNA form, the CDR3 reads TGCAGCGTTGCGGGGACGGGTAAAGAGACCCAGTACTTC. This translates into CSVAGTGKETQYF.

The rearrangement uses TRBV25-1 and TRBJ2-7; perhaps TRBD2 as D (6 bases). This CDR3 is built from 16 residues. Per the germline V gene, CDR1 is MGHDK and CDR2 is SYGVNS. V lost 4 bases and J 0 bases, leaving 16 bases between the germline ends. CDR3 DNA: TGTGCCAGCAGTGCTTTCCGGGACTTAAGCTCCTACGAGCAGTACTTC. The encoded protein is CASSAFRDLSSYEQYF.

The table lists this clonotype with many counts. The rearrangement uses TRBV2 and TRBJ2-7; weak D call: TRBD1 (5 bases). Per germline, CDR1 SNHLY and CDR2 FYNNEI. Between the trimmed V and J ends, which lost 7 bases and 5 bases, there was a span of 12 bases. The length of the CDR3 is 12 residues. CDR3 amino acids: CASMAGINEQYF. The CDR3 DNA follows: TGTGCCAGCATGGCAGGGATCAACGAGCAGTACTTC. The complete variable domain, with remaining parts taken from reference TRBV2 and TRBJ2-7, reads EPEVTQTPSHQVTQMGQEVILRCVPISNHLYFYWYRQILGQKVEFLVSFYNNEISEKSEIFDDQFSVERPDGSNFTLKIRSTKLEDSAMYFCASMAGINEQYFGPGTRLTVT.